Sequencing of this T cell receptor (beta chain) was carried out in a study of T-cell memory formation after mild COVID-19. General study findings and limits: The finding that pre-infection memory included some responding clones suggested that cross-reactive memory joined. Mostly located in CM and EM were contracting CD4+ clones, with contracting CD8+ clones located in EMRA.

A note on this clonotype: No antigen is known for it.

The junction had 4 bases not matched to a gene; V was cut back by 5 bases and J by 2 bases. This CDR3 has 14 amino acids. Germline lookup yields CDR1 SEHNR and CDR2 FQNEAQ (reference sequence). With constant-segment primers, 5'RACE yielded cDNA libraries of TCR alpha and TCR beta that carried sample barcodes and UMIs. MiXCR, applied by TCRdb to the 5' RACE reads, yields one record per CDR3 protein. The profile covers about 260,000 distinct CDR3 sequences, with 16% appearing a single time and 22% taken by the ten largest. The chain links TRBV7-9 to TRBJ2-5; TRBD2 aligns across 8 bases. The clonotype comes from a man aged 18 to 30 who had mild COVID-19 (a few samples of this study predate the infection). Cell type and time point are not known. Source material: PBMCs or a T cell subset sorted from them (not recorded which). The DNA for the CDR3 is TGTGCCAGCAGCCAGACTAGCGAACAAGAGACCCAGTACTTC. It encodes CASSQTSEQETQYF.